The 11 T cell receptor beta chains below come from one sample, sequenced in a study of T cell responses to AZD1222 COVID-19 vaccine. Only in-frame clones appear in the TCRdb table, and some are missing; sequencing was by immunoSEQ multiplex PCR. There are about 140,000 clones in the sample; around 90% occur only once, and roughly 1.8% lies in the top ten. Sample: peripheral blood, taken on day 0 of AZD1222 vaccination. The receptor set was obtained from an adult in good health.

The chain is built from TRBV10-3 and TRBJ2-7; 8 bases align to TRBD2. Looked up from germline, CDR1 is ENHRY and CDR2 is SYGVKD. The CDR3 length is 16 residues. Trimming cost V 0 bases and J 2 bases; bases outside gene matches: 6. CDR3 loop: CAISESSGREAYEQYF. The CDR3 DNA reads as TGTGCCATCAGTGAGTCGAGTGGGCGGGAGGCCTACGAGCAGTACTTC.

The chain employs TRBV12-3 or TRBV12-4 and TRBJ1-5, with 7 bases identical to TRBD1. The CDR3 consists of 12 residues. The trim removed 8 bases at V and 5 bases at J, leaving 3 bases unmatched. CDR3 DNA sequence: TGTGCCAGCCGCCAGGGGGATCAGCCCCAGCATTTT. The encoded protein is CASRQGDQPQHF.

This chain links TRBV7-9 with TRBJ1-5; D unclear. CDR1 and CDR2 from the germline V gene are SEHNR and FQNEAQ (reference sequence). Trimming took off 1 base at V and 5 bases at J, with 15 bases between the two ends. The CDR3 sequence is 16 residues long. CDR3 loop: CASSLGVGRADQPQHF. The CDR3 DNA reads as TGTGCCAGCAGCTTAGGGGTGGGAAGGGCCGATCAGCCCCAGCATTTT.

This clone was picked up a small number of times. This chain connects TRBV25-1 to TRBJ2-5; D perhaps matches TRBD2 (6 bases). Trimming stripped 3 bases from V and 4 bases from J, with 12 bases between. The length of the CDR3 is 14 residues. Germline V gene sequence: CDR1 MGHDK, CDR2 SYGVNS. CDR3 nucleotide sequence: TGTGCCAGCAGTGAGGAGGGGCCCGGAGAGACCCAGTACTTC. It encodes CASSEEGPGETQYF.

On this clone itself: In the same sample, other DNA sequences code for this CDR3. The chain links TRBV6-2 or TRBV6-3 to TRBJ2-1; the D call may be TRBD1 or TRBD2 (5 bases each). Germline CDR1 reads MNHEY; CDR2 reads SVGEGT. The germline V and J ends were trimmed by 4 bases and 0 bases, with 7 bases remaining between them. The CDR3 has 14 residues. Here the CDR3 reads CASSSGSSYNEQFF. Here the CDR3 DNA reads TGTGCCAGCAGTTCAGGGAGCTCCTACAATGAGCAGTTCTTC.

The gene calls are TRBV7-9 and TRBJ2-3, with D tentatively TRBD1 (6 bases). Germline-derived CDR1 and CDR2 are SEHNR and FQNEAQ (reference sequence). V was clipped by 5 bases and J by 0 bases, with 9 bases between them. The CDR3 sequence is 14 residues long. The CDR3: CASSAGTSTDTQYF. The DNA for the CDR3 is TGTGCCAGCAGCGCCGGGACAAGCACAGATACGCAGTATTTT.

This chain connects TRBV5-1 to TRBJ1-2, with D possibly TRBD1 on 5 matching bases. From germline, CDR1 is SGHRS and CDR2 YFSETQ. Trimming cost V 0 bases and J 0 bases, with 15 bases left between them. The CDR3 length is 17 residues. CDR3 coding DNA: TGCGCCAGCAGCTTGGGTTGGATGAGGGGTTCTAACTATGGCTACACCTTC. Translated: CASSLGWMRGSNYGYTF.

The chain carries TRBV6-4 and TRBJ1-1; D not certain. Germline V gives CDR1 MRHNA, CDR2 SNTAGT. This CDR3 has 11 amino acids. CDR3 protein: CVWVGSGGAFF. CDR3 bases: TGTGTGTGGGTGGGGTCCGGAGGAGCTTTCTTT.

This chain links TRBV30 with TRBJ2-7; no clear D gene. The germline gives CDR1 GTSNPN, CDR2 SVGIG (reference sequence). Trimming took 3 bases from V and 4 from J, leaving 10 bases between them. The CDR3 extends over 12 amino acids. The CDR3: CAWSLFGYEQYF. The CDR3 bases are TGTGCCTGGAGCCTCTTCGGGTACGAGCAGTACTTC.

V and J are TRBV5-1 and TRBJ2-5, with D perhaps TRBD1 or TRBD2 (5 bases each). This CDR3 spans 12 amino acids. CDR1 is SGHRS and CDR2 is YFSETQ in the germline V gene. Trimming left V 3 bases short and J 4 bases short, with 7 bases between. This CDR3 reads CASSWDRETQYF. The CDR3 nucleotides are TGCGCCAGCAGCTGGGACCGAGAGACCCAGTACTTC.

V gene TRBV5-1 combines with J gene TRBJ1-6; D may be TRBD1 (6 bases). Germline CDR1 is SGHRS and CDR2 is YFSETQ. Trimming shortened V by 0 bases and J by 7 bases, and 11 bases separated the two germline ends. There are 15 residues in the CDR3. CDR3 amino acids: CASSLDRVGNSPLHF. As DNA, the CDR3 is TGCGCCAGCAGCTTGGACAGGGTGGGGAATTCACCCCTCCACTTT.